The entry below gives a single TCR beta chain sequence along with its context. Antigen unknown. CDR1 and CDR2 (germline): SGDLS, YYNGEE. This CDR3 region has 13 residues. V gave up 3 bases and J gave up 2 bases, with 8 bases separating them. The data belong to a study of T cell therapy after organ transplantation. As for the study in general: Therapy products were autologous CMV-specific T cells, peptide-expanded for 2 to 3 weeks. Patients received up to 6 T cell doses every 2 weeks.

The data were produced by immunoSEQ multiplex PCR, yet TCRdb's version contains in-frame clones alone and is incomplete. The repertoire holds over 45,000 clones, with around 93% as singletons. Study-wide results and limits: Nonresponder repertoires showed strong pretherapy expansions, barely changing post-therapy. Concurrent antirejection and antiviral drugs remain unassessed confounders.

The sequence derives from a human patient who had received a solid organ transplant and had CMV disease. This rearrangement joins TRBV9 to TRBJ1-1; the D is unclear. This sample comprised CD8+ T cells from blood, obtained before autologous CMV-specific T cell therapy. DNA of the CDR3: TGTGCCAGCAGCGGTAGCACTAACACTGAAGCTTTCTTT. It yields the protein CASSGSTNTEAFF.